Here is one T cell receptor (beta chain) with its context. Antigen unknown. These data belong to a study of T cell responses to AZD1222 COVID-19 vaccine. Overall study findings and caveats: Seropositive status at baseline applied to only a handful of AZD1222 recipients. The study found Spike-specific TCR breadth and depth rose after two AZD1222 doses. Distributed over spike, vaccine-associated CD4 TCRs predominated at 160-218 and 743-854. Clonal diversity was possibly underestimated, and the donors were mostly white British, with more females.

Assay used: immunoSEQ multiplex PCR; TCRdb lists only in-frame clones, some missing. The sample holds 160,000 or so clones, over 75% seen once. CDR1 and CDR2 (germline): MNHEY, SVGAGI. Trimming stripped 8 bases from V and 3 bases from J, with 17 bases between. The CDR3 sequence is 15 residues long. The sequence derives from an adult who received the AZD1222 COVID-19 vaccine. Sequenced here: peripheral blood, sampled 28 days after the second AZD1222 dose. This chain uses TRBV6-5 with TRBJ2-1, with D perhaps being TRBD1 or TRBD2 (7 bases each). CDR3 in amino acids: CASFPGGANYNEQFF. CDR3 DNA: TGTGCCAGCTTTCCAGGGGGGGCAAACTACAATGAGCAGTTCTTC.